Listed below are T cell receptor beta chains from one sample, sequenced in a study of TIL therapy for anti-PD-1-resistant metastatic lung cancer. Assay used: immunoSEQ multiplex PCR; TCRdb lists only in-frame clones, some missing. The sample contains some 60,000 clones, approximately 69% of which appear only once. The sample consisted of blood, taken at baseline. The receptors shown here come from a person aged 25-85 years with non-small cell lung cancer. Each CDR3 is given without its conserved first and last residue.

>TRBJ1-2|TRBV25-1
ASSALDRVKGYT
>TRBJ1-6|TRBV7-9
ASSLSMGSYNSPLH
>TRBJ2-7|TRBV7-8
ASRAGWASASYEQY
>TRBJ2-2|TRBV29-1
SVGLAGKDTNTGELF
>TRBJ2-2|TRBV11-2
ASSRTLNTGELF
>TRBJ2-3|TRBV5-1
ASSIPLAGGMDTQY
>TRBJ2-7|TRBV7-2
ASSGTVSYEQY
>TRBJ1-2|TRBV7-9
ASSLDTRSYT
>TRBJ1-3|TRBV10-3
AISEFGLLGSGLSGNTIY
>TRBJ2-1|TRBV6-1
ASSITGNYNEQF
>TRBJ2-3|TRBV5-1
ASSFTSGSSTDTQY
>TRBJ1-5|TRBV18
ASSQGQAGWSQPQH
>TRBJ2-7|TRBV11-2
ASSLDSVTYEQY
>TRBJ1-5|TRBV7-2
ASSLRVGSNQPQH
>TRBJ2-3|TRBV29-1
SALLLAGRTDTQY
>TRBJ2-3|TRBV5-1
ASSLTETTDTQY
>TRBJ1-1|TRBV18
ASLRTGQGKTEAF
>TRBJ2-1|TRBV6-5
ASSYPGEQF
>TRBJ2-7|TRBV27
ASSMGFYSEQY
>TRBJ1-5|TRBV28
ASRKTGGAVGSNQPQH
>TRBJ2-7|TRBV2
ASSVMTTYEQY
>TRBJ2-5|TRBV6-1
ASSPGLAGRETQY